Listed below are T cell receptor beta chains from one sample, sequenced in a study of cytomegalovirus exposure and HLA in healthy donors. Only in-frame clones appear in the TCRdb table, and some are missing; sequencing was by immunoSEQ multiplex PCR. This table holds tens of thousands of clones, roughly 95% found once. The sequencing input was PBMCs. All receptors come from a woman aged 18-29 years in good health and CMV-seropositive. The CDR3 runs from the conserved cysteine through the conserved F or W. D genes are given only for firm matches. Size tells how often a clone was seen (once, few, many) or the class of an expanded clone, and some rows leave it out.

- - TRBJ1-2 TRBV7-2 CASSYTTGDYTF TGTGCCAGCAGCTATACGACAGGCGACTACACCTTC
- - TRBJ1-3 TRBV28 CASSLVRQDNTIYF TGTGCCAGCAGTTTGGTCCGACAGGATAACACCATATATTTT
- - TRBJ1-4 TRBV7-8 CASSLEPASNEKLFF TGTGCCAGCAGCTTAGAGCCAGCTAGTAATGAAAAACTGTTTTTT
once TRBD2 TRBJ2-3 TRBV11-1 CASSLSSGGGLTSDTQYF TGTGCCAGCAGCTTATCTAGCGGGGGGGGACTTACATCGGATACGCAGTATTTT
- TRBD1 TRBJ1-1 TRBV7-9 CASSFTGVSTEAFF TGTGCCAGCAGCTTTACAGGGGTCAGCACTGAAGCTTTCTTT
- TRBD2 TRBJ2-1 TRBV7-2 CASSLQRGAYNEQFF TGTGCCAGCAGCTTACAGCGGGGGGCGTACAATGAGCAGTTCTTC
- TRBD1 TRBJ1-2 TRBV9 CASSVGGGGRYGYTF TGTGCCAGCAGCGTAGGAGGAGGGGGCAGGTATGGCTACACCTTC
- - TRBJ1-6 TRBV11-3 CASSLGTQLAGSPLHF TGTGCCAGCAGCTTGGGGACTCAATTAGCAGGTTCACCCCTCCACTTT
- - TRBJ2-1 TRBV9 CASSVTSGLHNEQFF TGTGCCAGCAGCGTAACCAGCGGACTACACAATGAGCAGTTCTTC
- TRBD2 TRBJ2-1 TRBV5-6 CASSLGLAGAGEQFF TGTGCCAGCAGCCTAGGACTAGCGGGAGCCGGGGAGCAGTTCTTC
once TRBD1 TRBJ1-4 TRBV11-3 CASSLEQGREKLFF TGTGCCAGCAGCTTAGAACAGGGGCGGGAAAAACTGTTTTTT
- - TRBJ2-2 TRBV6-4 CASSGGLLTGELFF TGTGCCAGCAGTGGGGGACTCCTCACCGGGGAGCTGTTTTTT
- - TRBJ2-7 TRBV4-2 CASSQDWNRPTYEQYF TGTGCCAGCAGCCAAGATTGGAACAGGCCGACCTACGAGCAGTACTTC
- - TRBJ2-7 TRBV5-6 CASSLERAGEQYF TGTGCCAGCAGCTTGGAGAGGGCAGGAGAGCAGTACTTC
- TRBD1 TRBJ1-5 TRBV19 CASTLGQGRPDQPQHF TGTGCCAGTACCCTCGGACAGGGTAGGCCTGATCAGCCCCAGCATTTT
- - TRBJ1-2 TRBV9 CASSEAPDVGYTF TGTGCCAGCAGTGAAGCCCCCGATGTTGGCTACACCTTC
- TRBD1 TRBJ2-1 TRBV19 CASSFRGLAYNEQFF TGTGCCAGTAGCTTCAGGGGGCTTGCCTACAATGAGCAGTTCTTC
- TRBD2 TRBJ2-5 TRBV6-5 CASSSDFAPGGTQYF TGTGCCAGCAGTTCCGACTTTGCCCCGGGGGGGACCCAGTACTTC
- - TRBJ1-2 TRBV9 CASSEGGTGPYGYTF TGTGCCAGCAGCGAGGGCGGGACGGGCCCCTATGGCTACACCTTC
- - TRBJ1-5 TRBV19 CASSIVGAGGNQPQHF TGTGCCAGTAGTATAGTGGGGGCGGGGGGCAATCAGCCCCAGCATTTT
- - TRBJ2-7 TRBV2 CASSQTDYEQYF TGTGCCAGCAGTCAGACAGATTACGAGCAGTACTTC
- TRBD1 TRBJ2-5 TRBV4-2 CASSQEPGTALETQYF TGTGCCAGCAGCCAAGAACCTGGGACAGCTCTGGAGACCCAGTACTTC
- - TRBJ2-7 TRBV4-1 CASSLLQTGRSSYEQYF TGCGCCAGCAGCCTCCTTCAGACAGGGAGGTCCTCCTACGAGCAGTACTTC
- - TRBJ2-7 TRBV28 CASSAGPSSNEQYF TGTGCCAGCAGTGCGGGACCCTCAAGCAACGAGCAGTACTTC
- - TRBJ2-3 TRBV28 CASSFTDLYFTDTQYF TGTGCCAGCAGTTTCACCGACTTATATTTCACAGATACGCAGTATTTT
- - TRBJ2-6 TRBV15 CATSRRDSLSGANVLTF TGTGCCACCAGCAGGCGGGACAGCCTCTCTGGGGCCAACGTCCTGACTTTC
- - TRBJ2-3 TRBV11-1 CASSLTTPRTDTQYF TGTGCCAGCAGCTTGACTACCCCCCGCACAGATACGCAGTATTTT
- - TRBJ2-3 TRBV11-3 CASSFLRGSTDTQYF TGTGCCAGCAGCTTTTTACGGGGGAGCACAGATACGCAGTATTTT
- - TRBJ1-1 TRBV7-9 CASSLQGLYTEAFF TGTGCCAGCAGCTTGCAGGGGCTGTACACTGAAGCTTTCTTT
- - TRBJ1-4 TRBV2 CASFGSTNEKLFF TGTGCCAGCTTCGGTTCAACTAATGAAAAACTGTTTTTT
- - TRBJ1-1 TRBV27 CASSSTPRHTEAFF TGTGCCAGCAGTTCCACACCTAGGCACACTGAAGCTTTCTTT
- - TRBJ2-7 TRBV7-2 CASRLLSSSEQYF TGTGCCAGCAGACTGTTGAGTAGTAGCGAGCAGTACTTC
- - TRBJ1-4 TRBV5-1 CASSFGTATNEKLFF TGCGCCAGCAGCTTTGGAACAGCAACTAATGAAAAACTGTTTTTT
- - TRBJ2-7 TRBV29-1 CSVGNSYEQYF TGCAGCGTTGGAAACAGCTACGAGCAGTACTTC
- TRBD1 TRBJ2-5 TRBV29-1 CSANDRDQGTQYF TGCAGCGCCAACGACAGGGACCAAGGGACCCAGTACTTC
- TRBD1 TRBJ1-2 TRBV6-5 CASSYRGQGYGYTF TGTGCCAGCAGTTACCGGGGACAGGGGTATGGCTACACCTTC
- TRBD1 TRBJ1-1 TRBV29-1 CSALTGGNTEAFF TGCAGCGCCTTGACAGGGGGTAACACTGAAGCTTTCTTT
- TRBD1 TRBJ1-2 TRBV11-2 CASSLDPLGTEDGYTF TGTGCCAGCAGCTTAGATCCGTTAGGGACAGAAGATGGCTACACCTTC
- TRBD1 TRBJ2-3 TRBV7-9 CASSLVRTGSTDTQYF TGTGCCAGCAGCTTAGTGAGGACAGGGTCTACAGATACGCAGTATTTT
- - TRBJ1-2 TRBV6-6 CASSRGHPQNYGYTF TGTGCCAGCAGCAGGGGTCACCCTCAAAACTATGGCTACACCTTC
- - TRBJ1-4 TRBV7-2 CASSLVYLGQEKLFF TGTGCCAGCAGCTTAGTCTATCTGGGGCAGGAAAAACTGTTTTTT
once - TRBJ2-3 TRBV6-5 CASSYSRDSSTDTQYF TGTGCCAGCAGTTACTCGAGGGACTCGAGCACAGATACGCAGTATTTT
- - TRBJ2-1 TRBV5-6 CASSWGTGISEREQFF TGTGCCAGCAGCTGGGGAACCGGGATATCAGAGAGGGAGCAGTTCTTC
- - TRBJ2-3 TRBV9 CASSVGGVLDTDTQYF TGTGCCAGCAGCGTAGGGGGCGTACTTGACACAGATACGCAGTATTTT
- TRBD1 TRBJ1-2 TRBV25-1 CASSGDRIIYGYTF TGTGCCAGCAGTGGGGACAGGATAATCTATGGCTACACCTTC
- - TRBJ1-6 TRBV21-1 CASSKGWSNGARDNSPLHF TGTGCCAGCAGCAAAGGATGGAGTAACGGAGCAAGAGATAATTCACCCCTCCACTTT